This T cell receptor beta chain was sequenced in a study of blood T cells in healthy people across ages. CDR1 and CDR2 from the germline V gene are MNHEY and SVGEGT. CDR3 length equals 16 residues. V was pared by 7 bases and J by 2 bases, with 18 bases between. This clonotype was picked up a small number of times. Together with a sample-barcoded 5' primer, a J-beta primer mix was included in a second PCR lasting about 6 to 12 cycles. One entry per CDR3 protein, called by TCRdb with MiXCR from the 5' RACE reads. The data hold hundreds of thousands of distinct CDR3 sequences, with approximately 35% observed a single time.

This clonotype was sampled from a man younger than 35 in good health. The chain links TRBV6-2 or TRBV6-3 to TRBJ2-1, with D hard to call. The source material was blood. In DNA form, the CDR3 reads TGTGCCAGCATCCCGCCCCCACCGGGCCCCTACAATGAGCAGTTCTTC. It yields the protein CASIPPPPGPYNEQFF.